Here is one TCR beta chain with its context. Its target is unknown. This record comes from a study of cytomegalovirus exposure and HLA in healthy donors. Whereas donors were nominally healthy upon sampling, unrecorded immune exposures were probable. Points from the study as a whole: When analyzed later, a missense DCLRE1C variant was found to be linked to TCR beta V- and J-gene trimming. TCR beta V segments were, for the most part, productive about 87% or about 30% of the time in an earlier analysis.

A multiplex PCR was run with 60 Vbeta primers and 13 Jbeta primers. The table came from immunoSEQ multiplex PCR; TCRdb's copy has only in-frame clones and leaves some out. The data hold about 160,000 clones, with 75% to 80% observed a single time. The V and J ends lost 5 bases and 2 bases respectively, with 9 bases between them. The V gene's germline CDR1 is SGHVS and CDR2 FQNEAQ. The CDR3 covers 14 residues. The TCR originated in a woman between 40 and 55 years old in good health and CMV-seronegative. Sequenced material: PBMCs. The genes are TRBV7-8 and TRBJ1-4, with a tentative D call TRBD1 (6 bases). The chain's CDR3 is CASSQGWTNEKLFF. Written as DNA, the CDR3 is TGTGCCAGCAGCCAGGGGTGGACTAATGAAAAACTGTTTTTT.